Each of the 5 T cell receptor beta chains below was sequenced from the same sample in a study of beta chain features in type 1 diabetes. The investigators reverse transcribed all of the isolated RNA, so they sequenced expressed TCRB transcripts. Generated by immunoSEQ multiplex PCR, the TCRdb table keeps only in-frame clones and is missing some. The table shows under 450,000 clones, with approximately 15% occurring only once. The sequencing input was naive CD4+ T cells from blood. These receptor sequences come from a man younger than 40 in good health.

In its sample, this clone was seen a few times. The V call is TRBV9, the J call TRBJ2-1; perhaps TRBD1 as D (5 bases). The V end lost 0 bases, the J end lost 2 bases, and 9 bases lay between the germline ends. Germline CDR1 SGDLS, CDR2 YYNGEE. The CDR3 totals 15 residues. This CDR3 is CASSVGQGPYNEQFF. In DNA form, the CDR3 reads TGTGCCAGCAGCGTAGGGCAGGGCCCCTACAATGAGCAGTTCTTC.

The chain links TRBV7-2 to TRBJ2-5; 7 bases line up with TRBD2. The CDR3 runs 15 residues. Trimming took 2 bases from V and 4 from J; bases not matched to a gene: 7. CDR1 SGHTA and CDR2 FQGNSA come from the germline V gene. In nucleotides, the CDR3 is TGTGCCAGCAGCTTACGAGGGAGGGCCGTAGAGACCCAGTACTTC. This translates into CASSLRGRAVETQYF.

This chain joins TRBV7-3 and TRBJ2-3; D is unclear. Trimming removed 4 bases from V and 5 bases from J, with 10 bases in between. This CDR3 has 13 amino acids. From germline, CDR1 is SGHTA and CDR2 FQGTGA. The CDR3 DNA is TGTGCCAGCAGCTATCTAGACCGAGATACGCAGTATTTT. Its protein product is CASSYLDRDTQYF.

This clone has more than one count but fewer than ten. V gene TRBV20-1 combines with J gene TRBJ2-5, with D hard to call. The germline CDR1 and CDR2 sequences are DFQATT and SNEGSKA (reference sequence). Trimming left V 3 bases short and J 5 bases short, with 7 bases between. This CDR3 spans 11 amino acids. For the CDR3, the DNA is TGCAGTGCTAGTCAAGGGGAGACCCAGTACTTC. Its translation is CSASQGETQYF.

This clone was counted between two and nine times. The chain couples TRBV20-1 to TRBJ1-1; D gene ambiguous. This CDR3 comprises 11 residues. Germline V CDR1 and CDR2: DFQATT, SNEGSKA (reference sequence). The CDR3 spells CSQKWNTEAFF. The CDR3 DNA sequence: TGCAGCCAAAAGTGGAACACTGAAGCTTTCTTT.